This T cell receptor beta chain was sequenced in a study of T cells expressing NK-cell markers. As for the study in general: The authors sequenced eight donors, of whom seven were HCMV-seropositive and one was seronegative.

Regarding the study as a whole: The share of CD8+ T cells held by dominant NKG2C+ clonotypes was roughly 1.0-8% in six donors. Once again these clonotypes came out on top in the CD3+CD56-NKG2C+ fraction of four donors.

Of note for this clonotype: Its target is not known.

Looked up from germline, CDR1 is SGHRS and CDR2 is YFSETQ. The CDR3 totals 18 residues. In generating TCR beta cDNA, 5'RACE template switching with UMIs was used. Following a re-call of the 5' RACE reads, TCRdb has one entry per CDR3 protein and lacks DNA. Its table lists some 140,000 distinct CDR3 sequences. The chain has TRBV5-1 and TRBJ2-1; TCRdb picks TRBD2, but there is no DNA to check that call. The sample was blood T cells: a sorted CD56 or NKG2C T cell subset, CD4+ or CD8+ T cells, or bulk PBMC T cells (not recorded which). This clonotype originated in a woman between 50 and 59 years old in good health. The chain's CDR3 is CASSLELAGYSSYNEQFF.